Sequencing of this T cell receptor (beta chain) was carried out in a study of shared clonotypes between healthy human individuals. The study's findings and limits: The naive CD4 repertoires of several donors were compared, and around 4.9% of clonotypes were shared. Shared clonotypes across all four donors exceeded non-shared ones in generation probability. Only blood was sampled, and tissue TCR repertoires likely differ from blood ones.

The naive CD8 subset, CD45RO-negative cells positively selected for CCR7, excluded terminally differentiated effector memory CD45RA+ cells. V lost 2 bases, J lost 0 bases, and 12 bases stayed unmatched. CDR1 SGHAT and CDR2 FQNNGV come from the germline V gene. The CDR3 covers 19 residues. Assay execution took place at the deep level. Clones were read by immunoSEQ multiplex PCR, and TCRdb kept only the in-frame ones, dropping some. Counted here are about 2.1 million clones, about 93% occurring once; the ten biggest clones make up around 1.7%. Of note for this clone: Its specificity is not known.

This TCR was sampled from a man between 18 and 35 years old in good health. Some clones in this sample may be carry-over from other donors' samples. The sequenced sample consisted of naive CD8+ T cells from PBMCs. V and J are TRBV11-2 and TRBJ2-5, with 10 bases identical to TRBD2. The CDR3 protein is CASSLWVSSGSKYQETQYF. The CDR3 DNA follows: TGTGCCAGCAGCTTATGGGTGTCTAGCGGGAGTAAGTACCAAGAGACCCAGTACTTC.